The rows below give T cell receptor beta chains drawn from one sample of a study of technical replicates of blood from several donors. Repertoires were generated with immunoSEQ multiplex PCR, while TCRdb's copy carries only in-frame clones and drops some. The sample lists about 76,000 clones; 91% were seen once. Sequencing was done on a sample of T cells isolated from PBMCs. Source of these receptors: a human donor in good health. The CDR3 runs from the conserved cysteine through the conserved F or W. Fields, in order: J gene, V gene, CDR3 protein.

TRBJ1-2	TRBV18	CASSARQGANYGYTF
TRBJ2-1	TRBV7-8	CASSIDRYNEQFF
TRBJ1-1	TRBV18	CASSSTVNTEAFF
TRBJ1-1	TRBV10-3	CAIRAVYPNTEAFF
TRBJ2-5	TRBV6-6	CASSPRTGEETQYF
TRBJ2-5	TRBV28	CASSLNGGPSETQYF
TRBJ2-1	TRBV21-1	CASSKAARYNEQFF
TRBJ1-5	TRBV15	CATSGLGTAYSNQPQHF
TRBJ1-2	TRBV28	CASSLSGGEYGYTF
TRBJ1-3	TRBV28	CASSPRTGGFGNTIYF